This T cell receptor beta chain came from a study of early T cells in non-severe SARS-CoV-2 infection. Looking at the study overall: Sequencing of bulk RNA from unsorted whole blood was done, without chain pairing. Findings and caveats of the study: The VDJdb matching leaned toward anti-spike CD8 responses and overlooked private and CD4 specificities.

This clonotype was recorded many times. Its cognate antigen is unknown. Germline V gene lookup returns CDR1 ENHRY and CDR2 SYGVKD. CDR3 length equals 14 residues. V dropped 4 bases and J dropped 6 bases, with 15 bases sitting between them. Individual cDNA molecules carried attached unique molecular identifiers. One entry per CDR3 protein, called by TCRdb with MiXCR from the 5' RACE reads. The sample records about 28,000 distinct CDR3 sequences, around 5.8% being singletons. This clonotype was sampled from an adult who was a healthcare worker with PCR-confirmed SARS-CoV-2 infection or an uninfected control (not recorded which). Sequenced material: whole blood, taken at baseline. V is TRBV10-3 and J is TRBJ2-5; tentatively, D is TRBD1 or TRBD2 (6 bases each). The CDR3 DNA sequence: TGTGCCATCAGTGGAGAAGGGGGGCACAAGACCCAGTACTTC. Amino acid sequence: CAISGEGGHKTQYF.